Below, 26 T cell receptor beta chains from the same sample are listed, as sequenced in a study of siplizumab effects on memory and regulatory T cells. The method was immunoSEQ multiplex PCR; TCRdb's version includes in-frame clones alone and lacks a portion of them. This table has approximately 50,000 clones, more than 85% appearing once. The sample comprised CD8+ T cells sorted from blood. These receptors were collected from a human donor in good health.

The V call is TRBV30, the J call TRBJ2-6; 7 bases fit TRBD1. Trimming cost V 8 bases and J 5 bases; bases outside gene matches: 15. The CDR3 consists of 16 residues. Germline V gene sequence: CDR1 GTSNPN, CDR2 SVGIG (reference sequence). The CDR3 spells CALPSEGGERANVLTF. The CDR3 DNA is TGTGCCCTACCTTCTGAAGGGGGCGAAAGGGCCAACGTCCTGACTTTC.

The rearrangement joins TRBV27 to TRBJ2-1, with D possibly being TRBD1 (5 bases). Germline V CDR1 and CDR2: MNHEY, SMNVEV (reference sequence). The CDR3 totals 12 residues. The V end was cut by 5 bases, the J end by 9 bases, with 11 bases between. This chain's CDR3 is CASSIGQAEQFF. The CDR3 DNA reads TGTGCCAGCAGTATCGGACAAGCTGAGCAGTTCTTC.

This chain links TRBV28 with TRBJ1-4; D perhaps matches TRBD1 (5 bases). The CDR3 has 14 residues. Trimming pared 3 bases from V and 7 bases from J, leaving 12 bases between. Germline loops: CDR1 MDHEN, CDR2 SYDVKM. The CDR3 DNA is TGTGCCAGCAGTTTTGGCAGGGATCTTGAAAAACTGTTTTTT. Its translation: CASSFGRDLEKLFF.

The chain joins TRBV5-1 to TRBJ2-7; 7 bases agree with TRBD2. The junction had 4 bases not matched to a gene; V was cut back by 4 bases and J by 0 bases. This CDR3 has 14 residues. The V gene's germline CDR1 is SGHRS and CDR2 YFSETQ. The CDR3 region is CASSARDYSYEQYF. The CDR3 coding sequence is TGCGCCAGCAGCGCCCGGGACTACTCCTACGAGCAGTACTTC.

Here the CDR3 DNA reads TGTGCCAGCAGTGATTGGCTAGCGGGGAACAGCTACGAGCAGTACTTC. This translates into CASSDWLAGNSYEQYF. This chain connects TRBV6-1 to TRBJ2-7; 9 bases align to TRBD2. J gave up 3 bases and V 3 bases, and 9 bases lay outside the gene matches. The CDR3 is 16 amino acids. The germline CDR1 and CDR2 sequences are MNHNS and SASEGT.

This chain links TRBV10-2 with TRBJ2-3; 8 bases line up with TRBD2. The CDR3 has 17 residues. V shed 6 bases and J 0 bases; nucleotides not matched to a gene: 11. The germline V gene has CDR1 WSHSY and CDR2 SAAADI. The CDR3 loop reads CASRFAGGITSTDTQYF. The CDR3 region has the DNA TGCGCCAGCAGGTTCGCGGGAGGAATAACTAGCACAGATACGCAGTATTTT.

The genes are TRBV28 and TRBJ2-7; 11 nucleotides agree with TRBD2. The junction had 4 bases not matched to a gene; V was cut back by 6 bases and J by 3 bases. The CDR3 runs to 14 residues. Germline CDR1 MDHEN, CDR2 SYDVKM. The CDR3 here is CASSIGLAGYEQYF. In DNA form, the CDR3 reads TGTGCCAGCAGCATAGGACTAGCGGGCTACGAGCAGTACTTC.

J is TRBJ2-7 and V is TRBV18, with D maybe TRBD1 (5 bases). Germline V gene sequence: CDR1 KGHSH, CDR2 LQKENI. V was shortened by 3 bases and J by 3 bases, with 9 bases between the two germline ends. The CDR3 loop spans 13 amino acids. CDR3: CASSPPDSYEQYF. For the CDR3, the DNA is TGTGCCAGCTCACCCCCAGACAGCTACGAGCAGTACTTC.

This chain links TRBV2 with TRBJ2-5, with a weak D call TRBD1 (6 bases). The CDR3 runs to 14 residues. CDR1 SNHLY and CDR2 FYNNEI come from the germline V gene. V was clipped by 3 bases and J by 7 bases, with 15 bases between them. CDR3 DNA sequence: TGTGCCAGCAGTGAGAGTACAGGGTTGGGGACCCAGTACTTC. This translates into CASSESTGLGTQYF.

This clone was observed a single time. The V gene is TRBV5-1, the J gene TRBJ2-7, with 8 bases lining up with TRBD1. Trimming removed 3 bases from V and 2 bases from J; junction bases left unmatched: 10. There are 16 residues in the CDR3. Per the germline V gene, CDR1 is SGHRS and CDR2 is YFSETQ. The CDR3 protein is CASSSWTGSETYEQYF. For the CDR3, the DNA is TGCGCCAGCAGCTCTTGGACAGGGAGCGAGACCTACGAGCAGTACTTC.

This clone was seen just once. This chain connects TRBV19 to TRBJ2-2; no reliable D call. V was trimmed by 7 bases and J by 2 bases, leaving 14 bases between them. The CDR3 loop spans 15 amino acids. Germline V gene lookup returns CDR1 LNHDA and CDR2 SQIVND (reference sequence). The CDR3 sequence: CASKLRLDNTGELFF. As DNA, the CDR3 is TGTGCCAGTAAATTACGTCTGGACAACACCGGGGAGCTGTTTTTT.

Here the CDR3 reads CASSKDSYNQPQHF. The DNA of the CDR3 is TGTGCCAGCAGCAAAGACAGTTACAATCAGCCCCAGCATTTT. The V gene is TRBV28, the J gene TRBJ1-5, with D perhaps TRBD1 (5 bases). This CDR3 is 14 amino acids long. Trimming removed 6 bases from V and 3 bases from J, with 12 bases in between. Germline-derived CDR1 and CDR2 are MDHEN and SYDVKM.

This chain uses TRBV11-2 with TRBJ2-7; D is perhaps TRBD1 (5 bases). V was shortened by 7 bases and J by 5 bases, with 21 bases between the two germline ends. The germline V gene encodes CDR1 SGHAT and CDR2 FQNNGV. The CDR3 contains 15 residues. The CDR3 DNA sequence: TGTGCCAGCACCCCCTCCCTGGGCAGGGCCCACGAGCAGTACTTC. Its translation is CASTPSLGRAHEQYF. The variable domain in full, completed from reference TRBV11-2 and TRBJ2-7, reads EAGVAQSPRYKIIEKRQSVAFWCNPISGHATLYWYQQILGQGPKLLIQFQNNGVVDDSQLPKDRFSAERLKGVDSTLKIQPAKLEDSAVYLCASTPSLGRAHEQYFGPGTRLTVT.

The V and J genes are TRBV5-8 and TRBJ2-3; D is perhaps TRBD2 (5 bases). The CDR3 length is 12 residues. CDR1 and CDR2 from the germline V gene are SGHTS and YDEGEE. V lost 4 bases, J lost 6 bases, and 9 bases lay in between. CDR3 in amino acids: CASSPGWDTQYF. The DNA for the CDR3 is TGTGCCAGCAGCCCGGGGTGGGATACGCAGTATTTT. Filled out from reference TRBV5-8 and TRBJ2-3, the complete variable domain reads EAGVTQSPTHLIKTRGQQATLRCSPISGHTSVYWYQQALGLGLQFLLWYDEGEERNRGNFPPRFSGRQFPNYSSELNVNALELEDSALYLCASSPGWDTQYFGPGTRLTVL.

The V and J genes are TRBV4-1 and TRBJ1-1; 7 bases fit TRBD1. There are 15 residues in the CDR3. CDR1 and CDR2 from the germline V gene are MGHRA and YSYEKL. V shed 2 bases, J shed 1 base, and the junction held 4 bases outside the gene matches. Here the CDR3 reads CASSQRQGTNTEAFF. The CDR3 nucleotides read TGCGCCAGCAGCCAAAGACAGGGAACGAACACTGAAGCTTTCTTT.

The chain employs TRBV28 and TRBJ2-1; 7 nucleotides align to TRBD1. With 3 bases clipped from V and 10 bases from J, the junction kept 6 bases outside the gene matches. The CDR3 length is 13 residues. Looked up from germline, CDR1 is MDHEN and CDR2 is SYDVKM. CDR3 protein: CASSFYRGNEQFF. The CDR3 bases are TGTGCCAGCAGTTTTTACAGGGGAAACGAGCAGTTCTTC.

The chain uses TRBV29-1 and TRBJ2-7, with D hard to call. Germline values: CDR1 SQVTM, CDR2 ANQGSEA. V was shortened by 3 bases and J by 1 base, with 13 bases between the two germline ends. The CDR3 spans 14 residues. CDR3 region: CSVDSGRRSYEQYF. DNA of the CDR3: TGCAGCGTTGACTCGGGTAGAAGGTCCTACGAGCAGTACTTC.

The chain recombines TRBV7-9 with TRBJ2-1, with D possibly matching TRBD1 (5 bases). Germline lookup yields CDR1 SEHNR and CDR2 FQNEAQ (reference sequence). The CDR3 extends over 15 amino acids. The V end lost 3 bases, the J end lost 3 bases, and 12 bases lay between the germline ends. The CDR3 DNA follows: TGTGCCAGCAGCTTTGAGGACACCGACTACAATGAGCAGTTCTTC. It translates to CASSFEDTDYNEQFF.

DNA of the CDR3: TGTGCCAGCAGTCTCGGACAGGGCTACGAGCAGTACTTC. This codes for CASSLGQGYEQYF. V is TRBV6-7 and J is TRBJ2-7, with 8 bases lining up with TRBD1. Being an ORF, TRBV6-7 has a function that is uncertain. There are 13 residues in the CDR3. Germline trimming cut 5 bases from V and 3 bases from J; bases unmatched to any gene: 3.

The CDR3 reads CASSPGPSYEQYF. The CDR3 DNA sequence: TGTGCCAGCAGCCCCGGGCCATCCTACGAGCAGTACTTC. This chain uses TRBV11-2 with TRBJ2-7; no clear D gene. Germline loops: CDR1 SGHAT, CDR2 FQNNGV. Trimming shortened V by 5 bases and J by 1 base, and 9 bases separated the two germline ends. CDR3 size: 13 residues.

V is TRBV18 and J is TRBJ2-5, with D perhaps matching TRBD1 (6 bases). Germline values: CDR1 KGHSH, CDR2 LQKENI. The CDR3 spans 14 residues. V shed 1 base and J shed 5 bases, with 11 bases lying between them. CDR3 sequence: CASSPQQRGETQYF. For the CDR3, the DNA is TGTGCCAGCTCACCACAACAAAGGGGGGAGACCCAGTACTTC.

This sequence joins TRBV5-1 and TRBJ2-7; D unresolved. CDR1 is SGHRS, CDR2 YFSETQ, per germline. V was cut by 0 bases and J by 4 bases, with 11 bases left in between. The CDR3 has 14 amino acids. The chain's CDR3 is CASSLEGPAYEQYF. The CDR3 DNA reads TGCGCCAGCAGCTTGGAAGGACCCGCTTACGAGCAGTACTTC.

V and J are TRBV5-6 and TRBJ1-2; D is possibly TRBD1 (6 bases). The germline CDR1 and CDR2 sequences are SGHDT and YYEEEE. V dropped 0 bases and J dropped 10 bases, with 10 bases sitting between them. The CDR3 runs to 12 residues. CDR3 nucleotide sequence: TGTGCCAGCAGCTTGGTAAAGGGGGTCTACACCTTC. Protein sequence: CASSLVKGVYTF.

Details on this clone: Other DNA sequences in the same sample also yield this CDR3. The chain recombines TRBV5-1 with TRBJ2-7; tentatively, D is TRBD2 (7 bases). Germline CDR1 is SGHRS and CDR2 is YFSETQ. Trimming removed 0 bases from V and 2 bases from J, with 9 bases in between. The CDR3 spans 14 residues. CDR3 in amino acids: CASSLEGGTYEQYF. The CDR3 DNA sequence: TGCGCCAGCAGCTTGGAGGGGGGGACCTACGAGCAGTACTTC.

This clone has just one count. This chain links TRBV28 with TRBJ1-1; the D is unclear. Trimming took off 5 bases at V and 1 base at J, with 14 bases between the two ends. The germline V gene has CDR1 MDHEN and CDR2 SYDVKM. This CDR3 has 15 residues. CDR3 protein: CASSPGLTGNTEAFF. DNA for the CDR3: TGTGCCAGCAGTCCTGGGCTAACCGGGAACACTGAAGCTTTCTTT.

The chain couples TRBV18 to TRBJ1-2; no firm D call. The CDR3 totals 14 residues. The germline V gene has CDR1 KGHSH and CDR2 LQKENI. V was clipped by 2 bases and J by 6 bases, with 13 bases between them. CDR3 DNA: TGTGCCAGCTCACCAAGTGGAGTTATAGATGGCTACACCTTC. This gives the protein CASSPSGVIDGYTF.